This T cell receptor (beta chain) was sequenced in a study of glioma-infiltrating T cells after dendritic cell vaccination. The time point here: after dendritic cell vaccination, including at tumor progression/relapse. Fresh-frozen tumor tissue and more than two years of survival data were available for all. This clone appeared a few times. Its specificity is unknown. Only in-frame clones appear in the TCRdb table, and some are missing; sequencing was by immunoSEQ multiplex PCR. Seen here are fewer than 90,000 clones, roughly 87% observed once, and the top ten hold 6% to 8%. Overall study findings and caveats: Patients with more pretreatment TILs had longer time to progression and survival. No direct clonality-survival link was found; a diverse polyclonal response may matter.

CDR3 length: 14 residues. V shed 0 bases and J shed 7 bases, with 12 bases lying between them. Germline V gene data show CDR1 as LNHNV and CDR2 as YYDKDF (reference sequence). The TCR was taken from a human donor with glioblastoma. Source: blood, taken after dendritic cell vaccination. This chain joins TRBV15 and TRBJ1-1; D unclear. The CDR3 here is CATSRDKKGLEAFF. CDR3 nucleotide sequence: TGTGCCACCAGCAGAGATAAGAAAGGACTTGAAGCTTTCTTT.